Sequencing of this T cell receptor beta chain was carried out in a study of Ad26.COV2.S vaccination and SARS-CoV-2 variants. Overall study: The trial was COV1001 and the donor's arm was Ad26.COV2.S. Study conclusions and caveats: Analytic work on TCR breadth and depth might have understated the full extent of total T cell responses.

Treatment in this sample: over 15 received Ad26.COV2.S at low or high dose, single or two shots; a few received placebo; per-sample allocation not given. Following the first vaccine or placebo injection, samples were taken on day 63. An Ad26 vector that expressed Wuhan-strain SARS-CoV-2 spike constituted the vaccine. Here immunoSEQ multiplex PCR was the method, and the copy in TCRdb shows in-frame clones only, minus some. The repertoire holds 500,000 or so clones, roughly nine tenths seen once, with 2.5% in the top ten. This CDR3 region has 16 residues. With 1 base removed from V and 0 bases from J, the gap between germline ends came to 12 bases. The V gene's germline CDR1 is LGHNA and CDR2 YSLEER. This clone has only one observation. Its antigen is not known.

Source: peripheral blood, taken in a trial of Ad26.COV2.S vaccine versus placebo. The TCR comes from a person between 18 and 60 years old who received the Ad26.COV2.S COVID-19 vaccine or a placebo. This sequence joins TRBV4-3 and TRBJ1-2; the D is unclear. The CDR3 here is CASSQGMSEPNYGYTF. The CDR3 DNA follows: TGCGCCAGCAGCCAAGGGATGTCCGAACCTAACTATGGCTACACCTTC.